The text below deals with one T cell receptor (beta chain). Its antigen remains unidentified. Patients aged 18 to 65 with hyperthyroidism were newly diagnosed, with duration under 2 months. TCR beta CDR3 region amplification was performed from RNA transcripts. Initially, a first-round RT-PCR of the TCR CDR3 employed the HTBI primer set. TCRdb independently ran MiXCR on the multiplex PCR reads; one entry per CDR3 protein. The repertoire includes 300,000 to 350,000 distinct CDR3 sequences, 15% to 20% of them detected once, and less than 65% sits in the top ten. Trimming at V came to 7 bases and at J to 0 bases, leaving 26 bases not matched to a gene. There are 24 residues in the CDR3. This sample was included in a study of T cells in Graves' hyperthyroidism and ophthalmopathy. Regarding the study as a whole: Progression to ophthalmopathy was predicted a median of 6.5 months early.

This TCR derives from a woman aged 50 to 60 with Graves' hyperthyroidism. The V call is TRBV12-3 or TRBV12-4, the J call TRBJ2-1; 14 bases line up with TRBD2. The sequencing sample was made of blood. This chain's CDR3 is CASKLSTWGLAGARTHPSYNEQFF. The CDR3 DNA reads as TGTGCCAGCAAGTTGTCTACCTGGGGACTAGCGGGGGCCCGGACCCACCCCTCCTACAATGAGCAGTTCTTC.